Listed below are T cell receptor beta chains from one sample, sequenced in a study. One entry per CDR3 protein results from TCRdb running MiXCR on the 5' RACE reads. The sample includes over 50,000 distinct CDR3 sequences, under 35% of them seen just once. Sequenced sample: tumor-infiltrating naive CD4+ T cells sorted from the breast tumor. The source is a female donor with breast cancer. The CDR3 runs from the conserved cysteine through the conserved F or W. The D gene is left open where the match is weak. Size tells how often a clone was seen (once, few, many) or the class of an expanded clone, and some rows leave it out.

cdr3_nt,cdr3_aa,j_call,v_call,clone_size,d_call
TGTGCCAGCAGTGAGTGGACACAAGTCAATCAGCCCCAGCATTTT,CASSEWTQVNQPQHF,TRBJ1-5,TRBV6-1,few,-
TGTGCCAGCAGCCCCCTCGCCAAGGACGAGCAGTACTTC,CASSPLAKDEQYF,TRBJ2-7,TRBV6-2/TRBV6-3,-,-
TGTGCCAGCAGTGAAAACACCGGGACAATAACCTACAATGAGCAGTTCTTC,CASSENTGTITYNEQFF,TRBJ2-1,TRBV6-5,few,-
TGTGCCAGCAGCTTCGGCACGGACTTCAGGAATCAGCCCCAGCATTTT,CASSFGTDFRNQPQHF,TRBJ1-5,TRBV7-3,-,-
TGCAGCGTTGCGACTACCCGAGGGAGTCAGCCCCAGCATTTT,CSVATTRGSQPQHF,TRBJ1-5,TRBV29-1,many,-
TGCGCCAGCAGCTTGGCTGGGACGGAAAAAGGGACCCAGTACTTC,CASSLAGTEKGTQYF,TRBJ2-5,TRBV5-1,-,-
TGCGCCAGCAGCTTGGATACGACAGGTTTATTCGCCGAGCAGTACTTC,CASSLDTTGLFAEQYF,TRBJ2-7,TRBV5-1,many,-
TGCGCCAGCAGCTTGGAGGGACTCCCCTACAATGAGCAGTTCTTC,CASSLEGLPYNEQFF,TRBJ2-1,TRBV5-1,-,-
TGCGCCAGCAGCGGATGGGGACAGGGAAGCTCCTACGAGCAGTACTTC,CASSGWGQGSSYEQYF,TRBJ2-7,TRBV5-1,-,TRBD1
TGTGCCGGCGGACAGAACAAGCAGTTCTTC,CAGGQNKQFF,TRBJ2-1,TRBV6-2/TRBV6-3,large,-
TGCAGTGCAATCCAGACAGGGTACTATGGCTACACCTTC,CSAIQTGYYGYTF,TRBJ1-2,TRBV20-1,few,TRBD1
TGCAGGGCCCGGCGGGAGGGTTTTGGTGATACGCAGTATTTT,CRARREGFGDTQYF,TRBJ2-3,TRBV20-1,-,TRBD2
TGTGCCAGCAGTGATCGACAGGGGAGTGAAAAACTGTTTTTT,CASSDRQGSEKLFF,TRBJ1-4,TRBV25-1,few,TRBD1
TGTGCCAGCGGCCTCGGACACGCTGAAGCTTTCTTT,CASGLGHAEAFF,TRBJ1-1,TRBV2,few,-
TGTGCCACCAATACAGGGGGCCCGAGAGCTTTCTTT,CATNTGGPRAFF,TRBJ1-1,TRBV6-6,many,TRBD1
TGTGCCAGCAGCTTGGTTAGCGGACTGGGTCAAGAGACCCAGTACTTC,CASSLVSGLGQETQYF,TRBJ2-5,TRBV5-4,few,-
TGCAGCGTTGCAACAGCCAGCAATCAGCCCCAGCATTTT,CSVATASNQPQHF,TRBJ1-5,TRBV29-1,-,-
TGTGCCAGCAGCCGCTCGACAGGGAACTACCAAGAGACCCAGTACTTC,CASSRSTGNYQETQYF,TRBJ2-5,TRBV5-5,-,TRBD1
TGTGCCAGCAGCTCCGGGACAGTTAATTCACCCCTCCACTTT,CASSSGTVNSPLHF,TRBJ1-6,TRBV5-4,few,TRBD1
TGTGCCAGCTCACCACCATCAGAGACCCAGTACTTC,CASSPPSETQYF,TRBJ2-5,TRBV18,-,-